These T cell receptor beta chains were read from a single sample in a study of T cells in localized non-small cell lung cancer. Method: immunoSEQ multiplex PCR; TCRdb's copy keeps in-frame clones and lacks some. This sample yields around 23,000 clones, of which around 90% are seen a single time; more than 25% belongs to the top ten. Source: peripheral blood mononuclear cells, taken before any cancer treatment. The receptors were gathered from a male donor aged 60 or over with stage II lung adenocarcinoma. The CDR3 runs from the conserved cysteine through the conserved F or W. Fields, in order: clone size, D gene, V gene, J gene, CDR3 length, CDR3 protein, CDR3 DNA. A D gene is named only where the DNA matches it firmly. Rows may omit the clone size; those that give it use once, few, many or a size class.

size: -
D: -
V: TRBV4-1
J: TRBJ2-7
length: 16
CDR3: CASSQHRSSPLREQYF
DNA: TGCGCCAGCAGCCAACATCGGTCCAGCCCACTACGCGAGCAGTACTTC

size: -
D: -
V: TRBV10-3
J: TRBJ2-6
length: 17
CDR3: CAISGRGQHSGANVLTF
DNA: TGTGCCATCAGTGGGCGGGGACAACACTCTGGGGCCAACGTCCTGACTTTC

size: once
D: -
V: TRBV27
J: TRBJ1-5
length: 15
CDR3: CASTPRPEGNQPQHF
DNA: TGTGCCAGCACCCCGAGGCCGGAGGGGAATCAGCCCCAGCATTTT

size: -
D: -
V: TRBV29-1
J: TRBJ1-1
length: 13
CDR3: CSVVVNIDTEAFF
DNA: TGCAGCGTTGTGGTCAACATCGACACTGAAGCTTTCTTT

size: -
D: TRBD1
V: TRBV28
J: TRBJ1-4
length: 16
CDR3: CASTLAPGQGNEKLFF
DNA: TGTGCCAGCACTTTAGCACCGGGACAGGGGAATGAAAAACTGTTTTTT

size: once
D: -
V: TRBV7-3
J: TRBJ2-7
length: 13
CDR3: CASSLSWRSEQYF
DNA: TGTGCCAGCAGCTTGTCGTGGAGGAGCGAGCAGTACTTC

size: -
D: -
V: TRBV5-1
J: TRBJ2-7
length: 16
CDR3: CASSWGSGKTGSEQYF
DNA: TGCGCCAGCAGCTGGGGGTCCGGGAAAACCGGGAGCGAGCAGTACTTC

size: once
D: -
V: TRBV5-1
J: TRBJ2-7
length: 14
CDR3: CASSLHEIPAEQYF
DNA: TGCGCCAGCAGCTTGCACGAGATCCCCGCCGAGCAGTACTTC

size: few
D: -
V: TRBV29-1
J: TRBJ2-1
length: 14
CDR3: CSVLKDPNYNEQFF
DNA: TGCAGCGTCCTTAAGGACCCCAACTACAATGAGCAGTTCTTC

size: -
D: -
V: TRBV5-1
J: TRBJ2-2
length: 15
CDR3: CASSFGPVGTGELFF
DNA: TGCGCCAGCAGCTTTGGTCCCGTCGGCACCGGGGAGCTGTTTTTT

size: -
D: -
V: TRBV2
J: TRBJ2-6
length: 18
CDR3: CASSDSGSIQSRANVLTF
DNA: TGTGCCAGCAGTGATTCGGGTTCGATACAAAGTCGGGCCAACGTCCTGACTTTC

size: -
D: TRBD1
V: TRBV11-2
J: TRBJ1-6
length: 14
CDR3: CASSYTTGRSPLHF
DNA: TGTGCCAGCAGTTACACGACAGGGCGATCACCCCTCCACTTT

size: -
D: TRBD2
V: TRBV5-6
J: TRBJ2-3
length: 15
CDR3: CASSWGGGSTDTQYF
DNA: TGTGCCAGCAGCTGGGGCGGGGGTAGCACAGATACGCAGTATTTT

size: -
D: -
V: TRBV7-9
J: TRBJ2-1
length: 14
CDR3: CASSLTGFYNEQFF
DNA: TGTGCCAGCAGCCTTACAGGTTTTTACAATGAGCAGTTCTTC

size: -
D: -
V: TRBV6-6
J: TRBJ2-1
length: 15
CDR3: CASSHRQNPYNEQFF
DNA: TGTGCCAGCAGTCACCGACAGAATCCCTACAATGAGCAGTTCTTC

size: -
D: -
V: TRBV11-1
J: TRBJ1-4
length: 16
CDR3: CASSLSRGATNEKLFF
DNA: TGTGCCAGCAGCCTTAGCCGGGGGGCAACTAATGAAAAACTGTTTTTT

size: once
D: -
V: TRBV5-1
J: TRBJ2-2
length: 15
CDR3: CASSLDPGNTGELFF
DNA: TGCGCCAGCAGCTTGGACCCAGGGAACACCGGGGAGCTGTTTTTT

size: -
D: TRBD1
V: TRBV10-1
J: TRBJ1-1
length: 14
CDR3: CASSPGGSNTEAFF
DNA: TGCGCCAGCAGTCCAGGGGGTTCGAACACTGAAGCTTTCTTT

size: -
D: TRBD1
V: TRBV6-5
J: TRBJ2-4
length: 16
CDR3: CASSYSGQIAKNIQYF
DNA: TGTGCCAGCAGTTACTCGGGACAGATAGCCAAAAACATTCAGTACTTC

size: -
D: -
V: TRBV5-1
J: TRBJ2-1
length: 15
CDR3: CASSLAGSSYNEQFF
DNA: TGCGCCAGCAGCTTGGCAGGGAGCTCCTACAATGAGCAGTTCTTC

size: -
D: TRBD1
V: TRBV11-2
J: TRBJ2-1
length: 18
CDR3: CASSSRVRQGGFRNEQFF
DNA: TGTGCCAGCAGCTCTAGGGTCCGACAGGGCGGCTTTCGAAATGAGCAGTTCTTC

size: -
D: -
V: TRBV19
J: TRBJ2-5
length: 16
CDR3: CASSSYSPGKRETQYF
DNA: TGTGCCAGTAGTTCCTACTCCCCTGGGAAGCGGGAGACCCAGTACTTC

size: few
D: TRBD1
V: TRBV13
J: TRBJ1-1
length: 13
CDR3: CASSLQGQGRTFF
DNA: TGTGCCAGCAGCCTCCAAGGACAGGGGAGAACTTTCTTT

size: -
D: TRBD1
V: TRBV10-3
J: TRBJ1-3
length: 19
CDR3: CAISDARGQGLLSGNTIYF
DNA: TGTGCCATCAGTGACGCCAGGGGACAGGGCCTACTCTCTGGAAACACCATATATTTT

size: -
D: -
V: TRBV7-9
J: TRBJ1-3
length: 15
CDR3: CASSPVGFSGNTIYF
DNA: TGTGCCAGCAGCCCCGTAGGGTTCTCTGGAAACACCATATATTTT

size: -
D: TRBD2
V: TRBV7-9
J: TRBJ2-1
length: 16
CDR3: CASSDLAGVTYNEQFF
DNA: TGTGCCAGCAGCGACCTAGCGGGAGTAACCTACAATGAGCAGTTCTTC

size: -
D: -
V: TRBV4-1
J: TRBJ2-3
length: 13
CDR3: CASSQDGGRAQYF
DNA: TGCGCCAGCAGCCAAGATGGTGGCAGGGCCCAGTATTTT

size: -
D: TRBD1
V: TRBV4-1
J: TRBJ1-5
length: 16
CDR3: CASSPGTGAYNQPQHF
DNA: TGCGCCAGCAGTCCCGGGACAGGGGCATACAATCAGCCCCAGCATTTT

size: once
D: TRBD1
V: TRBV11-2
J: TRBJ2-7
length: 15
CDR3: CASSLEGQGFYEQYF
DNA: TGTGCCAGCAGCTTAGAGGGACAGGGGTTCTACGAGCAGTACTTC

size: -
D: -
V: TRBV2
J: TRBJ2-2
length: 16
CDR3: CASSGRGYLNTGELFF
DNA: TGTGCCAGCAGTGGGCGGGGCTACCTGAACACCGGGGAGCTGTTTTTT

size: -
D: TRBD1
V: TRBV5-1
J: TRBJ2-2
length: 13
CDR3: CASSFQGAGELFF
DNA: TGCGCCAGCAGCTTCCAGGGGGCCGGGGAGCTGTTTTTT

size: -
D: TRBD1
V: TRBV28
J: TRBJ1-2
length: 15
CDR3: CAASSPERQGNGYTF
DNA: TGTGCCGCCAGCTCTCCTGAGAGACAGGGAAACGGCTACACCTTC

size: -
D: TRBD2
V: TRBV9
J: TRBJ2-7
length: 12
CDR3: CASGAGGHEQYF
DNA: TGTGCCAGCGGAGCGGGAGGCCACGAGCAGTACTTC

size: -
D: -
V: TRBV5-6
J: TRBJ2-1
length: 16
CDR3: CASSSFSGRLGNEQFF
DNA: TGTGCCAGCAGCTCATTTAGCGGACGGTTGGGCAATGAGCAGTTCTTC

size: -
D: -
V: TRBV21-1
J: TRBJ1-1
length: 16
CDR3: CASSKRKAAGVTEAFF
DNA: TGTGCCAGCAGCAAAAGAAAAGCGGCAGGGGTCACTGAAGCTTTCTTT

size: -
D: TRBD2
V: TRBV11-1
J: TRBJ2-7
length: 16
CDR3: CASSPRFGGRKYEQYF
DNA: TGTGCCAGCAGCCCGCGATTTGGCGGGAGAAAGTACGAGCAGTACTTC

size: -
D: TRBD2
V: TRBV19
J: TRBJ2-1
length: 14
CDR3: CATSSGGRTWEQFF
DNA: TGTGCCACCTCAAGCGGGGGGAGGACATGGGAGCAGTTCTTC